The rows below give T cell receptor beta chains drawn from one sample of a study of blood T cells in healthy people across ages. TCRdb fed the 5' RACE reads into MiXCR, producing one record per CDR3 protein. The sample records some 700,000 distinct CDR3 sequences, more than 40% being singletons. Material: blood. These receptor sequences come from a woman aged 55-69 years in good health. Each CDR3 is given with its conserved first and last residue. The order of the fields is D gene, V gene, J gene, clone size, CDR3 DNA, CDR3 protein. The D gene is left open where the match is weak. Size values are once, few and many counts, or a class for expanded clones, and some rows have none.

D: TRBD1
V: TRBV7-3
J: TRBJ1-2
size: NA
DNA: TGTGCCAGCAGCTTAACGATCCGGGACAGGGGTTATGGCTACACCTTC
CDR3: CASSLTIRDRGYGYTF

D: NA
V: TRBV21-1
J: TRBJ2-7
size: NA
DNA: TGTGCCAGCAGCAGAGGACAGGGACTTCAACTCGAGCAGTACTTC
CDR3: CASSRGQGLQLEQYF

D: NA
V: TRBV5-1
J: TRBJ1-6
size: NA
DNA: TGCGCCAGCAGCCGACCGGGACAAAATTCACCCCTCCACTTT
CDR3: CASSRPGQNSPLHF

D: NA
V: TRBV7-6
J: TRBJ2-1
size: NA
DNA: TGTGCCAGCACACCCAGGACAAACTACAATGAGCAGTTCTTC
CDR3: CASTPRTNYNEQFF

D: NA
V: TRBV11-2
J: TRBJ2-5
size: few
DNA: TGTGCCAGCAGCCCCCTTTGGGGTGAGCAGTACTTC
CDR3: CASSPLWGEQYF

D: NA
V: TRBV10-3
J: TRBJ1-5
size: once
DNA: TGTGCCATCAGTCGAGACAATCAGCCCCAGCATTTT
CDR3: CAISRDNQPQHF

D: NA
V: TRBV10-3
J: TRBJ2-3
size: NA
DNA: TGTGCCATCAGTGAGGTATCTAGAGGTAACACAGATACGCAGTATTTT
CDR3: CAISEVSRGNTDTQYF

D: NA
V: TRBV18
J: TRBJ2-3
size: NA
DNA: TGTGCCAGCTCACCACAGGTTGGGGCCAGCACAGATACGCAGTATTTT
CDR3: CASSPQVGASTDTQYF

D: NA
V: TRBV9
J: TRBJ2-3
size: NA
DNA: TGTGCCAGCACCACCCTTCAGGCAGATACGCAGTATTTT
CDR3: CASTTLQADTQYF

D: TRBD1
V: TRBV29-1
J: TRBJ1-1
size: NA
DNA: TGCAGCGTCCCAGGGGACAGGGGGGACACTGAAGCTTTCTTT
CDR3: CSVPGDRGDTEAFF

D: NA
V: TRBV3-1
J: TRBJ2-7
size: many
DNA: TGTGCCAGCAGCCAAGATGGTGGCACTCCCTACGAGCAGTACTTC
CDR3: CASSQDGGTPYEQYF

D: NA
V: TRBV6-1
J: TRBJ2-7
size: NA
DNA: TGTGCCAGCTGTCGGGTAGCAGGAAATTCCTACGAGCAGTACTTC
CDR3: CASCRVAGNSYEQYF

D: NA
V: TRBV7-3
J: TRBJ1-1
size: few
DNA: TGTGCCAGCGGCCCCGGGGCAGAAAATGAAGCTTTCTTT
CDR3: CASGPGAENEAFF

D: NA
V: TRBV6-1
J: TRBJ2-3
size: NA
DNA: TGTGCCAGCATTGAGGAGGACATTGCTACGCAGTATTTT
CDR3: CASIEEDIATQYF

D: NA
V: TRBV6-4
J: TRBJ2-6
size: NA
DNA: TGTGCCAGCAGTGACATCGGTTCTGGGGCCAACGTCCTGACTTTC
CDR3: CASSDIGSGANVLTF

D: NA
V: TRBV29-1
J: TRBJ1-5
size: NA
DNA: TGCAGCGTTGGATCCAGTCTACCCAATCAGCCCCAGCATTTT
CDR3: CSVGSSLPNQPQHF

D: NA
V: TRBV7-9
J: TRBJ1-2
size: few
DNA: TGTGCCAGCAGCTTAGGACCGATTGACAATGGCTACACCTTC
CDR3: CASSLGPIDNGYTF

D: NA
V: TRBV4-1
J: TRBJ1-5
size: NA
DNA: TGCGCCAGCAGCCCCGCGTGGGATAGCAATCAGCCCCAGCATTTT
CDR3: CASSPAWDSNQPQHF

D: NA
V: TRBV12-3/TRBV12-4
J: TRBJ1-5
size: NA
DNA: TGTGCCAGCAGTTTAGATGGGGGGCCCAATCAGCCCCAGCATTTT
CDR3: CASSLDGGPNQPQHF

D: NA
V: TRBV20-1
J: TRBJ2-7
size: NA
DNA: TGCAGTGCTCAGGAAAGTAGCGAGCAGTACTTC
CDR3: CSAQESSEQYF

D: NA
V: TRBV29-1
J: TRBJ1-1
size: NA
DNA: TGCAGCGTTGCAGGGGACACTGAAGCTTTCTTT
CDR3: CSVAGDTEAFF

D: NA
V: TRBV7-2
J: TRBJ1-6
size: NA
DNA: TGTGCCAGCAGCTACCGGACCGCCCAAGTGGAATCCTATAATTCACCCCTCCACTTT
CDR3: CASSYRTAQVESYNSPLHF

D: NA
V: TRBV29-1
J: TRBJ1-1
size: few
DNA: TGCAGCGCGCAACTCCGGGGCTGGGAAGCTTTCTTT
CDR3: CSAQLRGWEAFF

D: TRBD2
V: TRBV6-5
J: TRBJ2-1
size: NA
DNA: TGTGCCAACATCAGGGCGGGAGGGGAACATGAGCAGTTCTTC
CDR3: CANIRAGGEHEQFF

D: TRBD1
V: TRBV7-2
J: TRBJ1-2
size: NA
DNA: TGTGCCAGCAGCTTGGGAAGGGGGACAGCGAGAGGTGGCTACACCTTC
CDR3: CASSLGRGTARGGYTF

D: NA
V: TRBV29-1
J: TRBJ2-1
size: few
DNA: TGCAGCGTTGGAATTACTAGTCTGAATGAGCAGTTCTTC
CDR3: CSVGITSLNEQFF

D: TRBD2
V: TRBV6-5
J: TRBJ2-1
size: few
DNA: TGTGCCAGCAGTTACGAACTAGCGGATTACAATGAGCAGTTCTTC
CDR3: CASSYELADYNEQFF

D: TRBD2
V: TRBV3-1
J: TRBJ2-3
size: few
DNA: TGTGCCAGCAGCCCGCGGGGGGGCAATACAGATACGCAGTATTTT
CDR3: CASSPRGGNTDTQYF

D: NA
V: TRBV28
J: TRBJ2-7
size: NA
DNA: TGTGCCAGCAGCAACTCGGACCGATACGAGCAGTACTTC
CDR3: CASSNSDRYEQYF

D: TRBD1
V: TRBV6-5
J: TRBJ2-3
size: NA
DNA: TGTGCCAGCAGCCGGACAGGGGCTAGCACAGATACGCAGTATTTT
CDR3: CASSRTGASTDTQYF

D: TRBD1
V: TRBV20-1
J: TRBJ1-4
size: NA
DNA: TGCAGTGCTAGAGATGGGGCAGGGGGAGGAGAAAAACTGTTTTTT
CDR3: CSARDGAGGGEKLFF

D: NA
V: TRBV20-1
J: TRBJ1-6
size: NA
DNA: TGCAGTGCTCCTCCTGTTGACCCCCGGGGACCCCTCCACTTT
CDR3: CSAPPVDPRGPLHF

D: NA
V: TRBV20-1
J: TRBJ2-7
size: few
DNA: TGCAGTGCTAGACACCCTTCAAGCTCCTACAATGAGCAGTACTTC
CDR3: CSARHPSSSYNEQYF

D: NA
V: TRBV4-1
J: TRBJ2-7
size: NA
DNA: TGCGCCAGCAGCCAGAGGCAGTTCTACGAGCAGTACTTC
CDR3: CASSQRQFYEQYF

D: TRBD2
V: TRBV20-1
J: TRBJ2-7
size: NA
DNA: TGCAGTGCTAGAGATCCTAGCGGCCCCTACGAGCAGTACTTC
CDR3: CSARDPSGPYEQYF

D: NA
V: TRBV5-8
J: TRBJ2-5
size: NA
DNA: TGTGCCAGCGGCCTAACCGGGGGCCTGACGGAGACCCAGTACTTC
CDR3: CASGLTGGLTETQYF

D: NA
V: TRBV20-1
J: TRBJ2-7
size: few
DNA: TGCAGTGATAACGAGCAGTACTTC
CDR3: CSDNEQYF

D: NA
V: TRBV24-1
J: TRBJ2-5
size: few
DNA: TGTGCCACCAGTGATCTCACAGGGAGTCAAGAGACCCAGTACTTC
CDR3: CATSDLTGSQETQYF

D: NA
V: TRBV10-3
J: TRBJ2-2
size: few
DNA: TGTGCCATCAGTCCCTCTAGAGCGGAGAAATCCGGGGAGCTGTTTTTT
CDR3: CAISPSRAEKSGELFF

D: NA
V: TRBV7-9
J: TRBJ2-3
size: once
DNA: TGTGTCAGCAGCAGGGGACCCCGGAGCGCAGATACGCAGTATTTT
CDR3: CVSSRGPRSADTQYF

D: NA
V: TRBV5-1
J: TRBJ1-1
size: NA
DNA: TGCGCCAGCAGCTCCGCGGGGCGGAACACTGAAGCTTTCTTT
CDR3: CASSSAGRNTEAFF

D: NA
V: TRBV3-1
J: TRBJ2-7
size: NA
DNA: TGTGCCAGCAGCCAAGCGGGAGAAGTGAGCGAGCAGTACTTC
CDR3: CASSQAGEVSEQYF

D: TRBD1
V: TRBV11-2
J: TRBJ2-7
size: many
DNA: TGTGCCAGCAGCCCCTCTCCGGGACAGGGATCCTACGAGCAGTACTTC
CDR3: CASSPSPGQGSYEQYF

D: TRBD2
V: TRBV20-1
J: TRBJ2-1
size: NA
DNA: TGCAGTGCTAGAAATTTCCTAGCGGGAGATAAGGGTGAGCAGTTCTTC
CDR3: CSARNFLAGDKGEQFF

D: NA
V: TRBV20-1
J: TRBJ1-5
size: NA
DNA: TGCAGTGCTACTATGTCGCACGGCCTGAGCAATCAGCCCCAGCATTTT
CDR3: CSATMSHGLSNQPQHF